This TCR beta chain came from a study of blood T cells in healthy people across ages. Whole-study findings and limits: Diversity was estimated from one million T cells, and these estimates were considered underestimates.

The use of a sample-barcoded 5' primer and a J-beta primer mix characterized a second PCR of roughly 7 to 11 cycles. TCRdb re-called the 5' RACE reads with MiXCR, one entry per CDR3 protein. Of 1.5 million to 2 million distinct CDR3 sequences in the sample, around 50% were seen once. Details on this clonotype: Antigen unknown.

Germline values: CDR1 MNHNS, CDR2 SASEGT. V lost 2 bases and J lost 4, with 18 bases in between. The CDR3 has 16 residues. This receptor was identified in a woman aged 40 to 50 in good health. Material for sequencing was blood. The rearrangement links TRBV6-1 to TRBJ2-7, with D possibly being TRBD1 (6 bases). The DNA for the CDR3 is TGTGCCAGCAGTGAACGGGTAGGGGACAAGGGATACGAGCAGTACTTC. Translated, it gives CASSERVGDKGYEQYF.